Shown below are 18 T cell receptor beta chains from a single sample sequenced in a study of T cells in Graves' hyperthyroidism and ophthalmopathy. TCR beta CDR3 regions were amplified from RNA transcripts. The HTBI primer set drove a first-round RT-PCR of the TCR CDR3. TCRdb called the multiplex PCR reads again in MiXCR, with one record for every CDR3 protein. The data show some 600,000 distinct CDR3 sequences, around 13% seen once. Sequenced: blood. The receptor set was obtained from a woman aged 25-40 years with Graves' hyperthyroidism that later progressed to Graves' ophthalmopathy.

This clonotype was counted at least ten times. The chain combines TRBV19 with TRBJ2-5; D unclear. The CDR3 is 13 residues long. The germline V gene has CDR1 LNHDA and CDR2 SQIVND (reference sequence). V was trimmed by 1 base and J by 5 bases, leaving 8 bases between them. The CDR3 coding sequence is TGTGCCAGTAGTATAGTACGAGCGGAGACCCAGTACTTC. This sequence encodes CASSIVRAETQYF. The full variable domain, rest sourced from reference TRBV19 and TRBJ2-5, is DGGITQSPKYLFRKEGQNVTLSCEQNLNHDAMYWYRQDPGQGLRLIYYSQIVNDFQKGDIAEGYSVSREKKESFPLTVTSAQKNPTAFYLCASSIVRAETQYFGPGTRLLVL.

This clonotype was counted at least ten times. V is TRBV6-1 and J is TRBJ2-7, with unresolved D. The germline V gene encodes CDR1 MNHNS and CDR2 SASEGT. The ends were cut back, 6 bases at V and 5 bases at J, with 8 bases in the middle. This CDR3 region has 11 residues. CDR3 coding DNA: TGTGCCAGCAGGACGGTGGACGAGCAGTACTTC. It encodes CASRTVDEQYF.

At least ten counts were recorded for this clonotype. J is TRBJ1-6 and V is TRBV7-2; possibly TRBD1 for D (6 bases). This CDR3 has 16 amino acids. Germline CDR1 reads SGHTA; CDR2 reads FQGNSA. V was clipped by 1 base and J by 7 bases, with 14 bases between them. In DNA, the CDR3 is TGTGCCAGCAGCTTAGACCCCAGGGGTCGGAATTCACCCCTCCACTTT. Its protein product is CASSLDPRGRNSPLHF.

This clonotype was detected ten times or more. The CDR3 reads CSVLLGLAVDTGELFF. The DNA of the CDR3 is TGCAGCGTCCTCCTCGGACTAGCGGTAGACACCGGGGAGCTGTTTTTT. V is TRBV29-1 and J is TRBJ2-2; 10 positions match TRBD2. The CDR3 sequence is 16 residues long. V gave up 6 bases and J gave up 3 bases; unmatched junction bases: 10. The germline gives CDR1 SQVTM, CDR2 ANQGSEA.

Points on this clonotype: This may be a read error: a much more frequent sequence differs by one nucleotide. This CDR3 reads CALESDYDYTF. The CDR3 DNA follows: TGTGCTCTGGAGTCGGACTATGACTACACCTTC. The chain links TRBV30 to TRBJ1-2; D is undetermined. The CDR3 runs 11 residues. Germline CDR1 is GTSNPN and CDR2 is SVGIG (reference sequence).

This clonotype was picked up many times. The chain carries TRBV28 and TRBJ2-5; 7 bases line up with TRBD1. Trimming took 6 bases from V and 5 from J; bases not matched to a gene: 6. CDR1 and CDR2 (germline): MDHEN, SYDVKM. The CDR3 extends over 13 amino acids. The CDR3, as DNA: TGTGCCAGCAGCGAGGGGGCAGTGGAGACCCAGTACTTC. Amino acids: CASSEGAVETQYF. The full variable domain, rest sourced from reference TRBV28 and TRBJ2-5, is DVKVTQSSRYLVKRTGEKVFLECVQDMDHENMFWYRQDPGLGLRLIYFSYDVKMKEKGDIPEGYSVSREKKERFSLILESASTNQTSMYLCASSEGAVETQYFGPGTRLLVL.

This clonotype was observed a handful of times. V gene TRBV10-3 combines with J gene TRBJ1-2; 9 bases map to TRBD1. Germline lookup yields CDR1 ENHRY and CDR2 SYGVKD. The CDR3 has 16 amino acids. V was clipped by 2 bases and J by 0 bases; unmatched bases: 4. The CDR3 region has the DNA TGTGCCATCAGTGAGCAGAGGACAGGGGCTAACTATGGCTACACCTTC. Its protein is CAISEQRTGANYGYTF.

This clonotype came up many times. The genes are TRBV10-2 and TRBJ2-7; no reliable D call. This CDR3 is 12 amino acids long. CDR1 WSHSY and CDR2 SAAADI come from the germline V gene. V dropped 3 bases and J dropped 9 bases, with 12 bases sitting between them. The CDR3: CASSEGSLGQYF. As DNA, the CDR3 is TGCGCCAGCAGTGAAGGCAGCCTAGGGCAGTACTTC.

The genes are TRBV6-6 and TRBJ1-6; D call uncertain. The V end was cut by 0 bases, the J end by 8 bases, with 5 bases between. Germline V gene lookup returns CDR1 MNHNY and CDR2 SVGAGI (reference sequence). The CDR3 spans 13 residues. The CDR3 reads CASSYSPDSPLHF. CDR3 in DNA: TGTGCCAGCAGTTACTCTCCGGATTCACCCCTCCACTTT.

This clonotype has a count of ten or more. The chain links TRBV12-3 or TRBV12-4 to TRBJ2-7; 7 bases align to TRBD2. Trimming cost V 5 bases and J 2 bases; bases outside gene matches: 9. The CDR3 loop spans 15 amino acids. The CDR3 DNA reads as TGTGCCAGCAGTACCCGCGGCGGGAGTACCTACGAGCAGTACTTC. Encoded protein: CASSTRGGSTYEQYF.

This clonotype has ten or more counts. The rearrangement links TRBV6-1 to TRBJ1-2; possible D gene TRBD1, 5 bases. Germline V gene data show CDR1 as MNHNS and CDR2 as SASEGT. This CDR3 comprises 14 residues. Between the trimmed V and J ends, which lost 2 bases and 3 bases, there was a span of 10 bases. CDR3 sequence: CASSESRADYGYTF. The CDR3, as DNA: TGTGCCAGCAGTGAATCCAGGGCGGACTATGGCTACACCTTC.

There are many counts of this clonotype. In DNA form, the CDR3 reads TGTGCCAGCAGCTCCCCAGGGAATGGCTACACCTTC. Translating it yields CASSSPGNGYTF. The rearrangement links TRBV12-3 or TRBV12-4 to TRBJ1-2, with TRBD1 as a possible D gene (5 bases). The CDR3 loop spans 12 amino acids. V was cut by 6 bases and J by 6 bases, with 11 bases left in between.

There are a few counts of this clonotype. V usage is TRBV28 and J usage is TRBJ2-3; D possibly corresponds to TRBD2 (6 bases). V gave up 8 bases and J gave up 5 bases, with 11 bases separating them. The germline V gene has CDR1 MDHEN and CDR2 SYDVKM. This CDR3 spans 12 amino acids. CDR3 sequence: CASGPEGDTQYF. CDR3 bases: TGTGCCAGCGGGCCGGAGGGAGATACGCAGTATTTT.

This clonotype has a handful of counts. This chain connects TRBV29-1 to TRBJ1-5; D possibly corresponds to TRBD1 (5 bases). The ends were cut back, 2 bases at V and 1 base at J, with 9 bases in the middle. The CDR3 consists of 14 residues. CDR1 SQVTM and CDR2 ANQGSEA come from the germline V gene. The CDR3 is CSVETGVSNQPQHF. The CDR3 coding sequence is TGCAGCGTTGAAACGGGGGTAAGCAATCAGCCCCAGCATTTT.

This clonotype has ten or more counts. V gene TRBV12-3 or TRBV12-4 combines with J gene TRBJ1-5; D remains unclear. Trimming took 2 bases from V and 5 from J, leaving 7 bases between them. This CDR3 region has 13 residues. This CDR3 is CASSLQEYQPQHF. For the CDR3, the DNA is TGTGCCAGCAGTTTACAAGAGTATCAGCCCCAGCATTTT.

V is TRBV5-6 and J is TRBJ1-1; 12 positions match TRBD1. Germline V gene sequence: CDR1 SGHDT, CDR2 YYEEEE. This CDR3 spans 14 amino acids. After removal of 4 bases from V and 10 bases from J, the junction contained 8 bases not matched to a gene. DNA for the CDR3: TGTGCCAGCAGCCTGGGACAGGGGGCCGCGGGAGCTTTCTTT. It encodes CASSLGQGAAGAFF.

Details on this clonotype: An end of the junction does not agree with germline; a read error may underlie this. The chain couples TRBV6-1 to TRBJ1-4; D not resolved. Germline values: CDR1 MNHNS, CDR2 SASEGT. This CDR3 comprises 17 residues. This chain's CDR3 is CASSDPGKFATNEKLFF. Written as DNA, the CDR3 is TGTGCCAGCAGTGACCCTGGGAAGTTTGCAACTAACGAAAAACTGTTTTTT.

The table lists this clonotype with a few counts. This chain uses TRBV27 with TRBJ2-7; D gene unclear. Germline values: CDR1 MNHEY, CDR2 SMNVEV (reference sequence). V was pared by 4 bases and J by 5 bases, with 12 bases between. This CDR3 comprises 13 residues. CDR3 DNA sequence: TGTGCCAGCAGTTCTAACCTTTGGCACGAGCAGTACTTC. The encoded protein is CASSSNLWHEQYF.